This T cell receptor beta chain was sequenced in a study of regulatory T cells in long-lasting Graves disease. The authors built TCR beta libraries using iRepertoire HTBI primers and Arm-PCR of CDR3 regions. TCRdb independently ran MiXCR on the multiplex PCR reads; one entry per CDR3 protein. In the table there are about 530,000 distinct CDR3 sequences, around 15% of which are singletons. In the case of this clonotype: The conserved final phenylalanine or tryptophan is absent from the CDR3, which likely points to a read error.

Trimming pared 5 bases from V and 8 bases from J, leaving 15 bases between. CDR3 size: 13 residues. Time point indicated: newly diagnosed GD, antithyroid drugs for less than 3 months. After RNA was extracted from PBMCs, the TCR library was made from it. These same records also appear under a second study, on T cells in Graves' hyperthyroidism and ophthalmopathy.

The material sequenced was peripheral blood mononuclear cells (PBMCs), taken at new diagnosis, from a patient treated with antithyroid drugs. The rearrangement joins TRBV12-3 or TRBV12-4 to TRBJ1-1, with a weak D call TRBD1 (5 bases). This sequence originates from a woman aged 35-60 years with Graves disease. The CDR3: CASSTYGAPEAFL. The CDR3 DNA sequence: TGTGCCAGCAGTACCTACGGGGCGCCCGAAGCTTTCCTT.